Below, 17 T cell receptor beta chains from the same sample are listed, as sequenced in a study of cytomegalovirus exposure and HLA in healthy donors. Amplification used 60 Vbeta primers and 13 Jbeta primers. Some clones are missing from TCRdb's copy, which holds only in-frame ones; the method was immunoSEQ multiplex PCR. The data show about 140,000 clones, around 77% seen once. Sequenced material: PBMCs. These receptors all stem from a man aged 25 to 40 in good health and CMV-seronegative.

V gene TRBV28 combines with J gene TRBJ1-2; D is unclear. The CDR3 spans 13 residues. Germline CDR1 and CDR2: MDHEN and SYDVKM. Trimming removed 3 bases from V and 6 bases from J, with 11 bases in between. CDR3 bases: TGTGCCAGCAGTTTTATGCCAGGCCATGGCTACACCTTC. Its translation: CASSFMPGHGYTF.

The CDR3 spells CASSLAGSPLHF. CDR3 nucleotides: TGTGCCAGCAGTTTGGCCGGGAGTCCACTCCACTTT. The chain employs TRBV28 and TRBJ1-6; no clear D. In germline, CDR1 is MDHEN, CDR2 SYDVKM. The CDR3 contains 12 residues. V was clipped by 3 bases and J by 16 bases, with 13 bases between them.

This chain links TRBV5-1 with TRBJ1-4; D might be TRBD1 (5 bases). The germline V and J ends were trimmed by 0 bases and 8 bases, with 11 bases remaining between them. The germline gives CDR1 SGHRS, CDR2 YFSETQ. The CDR3 has 14 amino acids. Here the CDR3 DNA reads TGCGCCAGCAGCTTGGTTGCAGGGCACGAAAAACTGTTTTTT. It yields the protein CASSLVAGHEKLFF.

In DNA form, the CDR3 reads TGTGCCAGCAGTCGTCAAGAGACCCAGTACTTC. Translated: CASSRQETQYF. The V gene is TRBV7-2, the J gene TRBJ2-5; D is undetermined. Germline V gene sequence: CDR1 SGHTA, CDR2 FQGNSA. Trimming took 6 bases from V and 2 from J, leaving 4 bases between them. The CDR3 runs 11 residues.

The V call is TRBV29-1, the J call TRBJ2-7; TRBD1 aligns across 8 bases. The V and J ends lost 6 bases and 0 bases, in that order; junction bases with no gene match: 4. Germline loops: CDR1 SQVTM, CDR2 ANQGSEA. The CDR3 runs to 13 residues. The CDR3 spells CSVGDRSSYEQYF. The CDR3 DNA is TGCAGCGTGGGGGACAGGAGCTCCTACGAGCAGTACTTC.

This chain links TRBV5-4 with TRBJ2-7, with TRBD2 matching 9 bases. Germline CDR1 reads SGHNT; CDR2 reads YYREEE (reference sequence). The CDR3 has 17 residues. V trimming: 0 bases; J trimming: 4 bases; junction bases outside the gene matches: 11. The CDR3 DNA sequence: TGTGCCAGCAGCTTGGAGACTAGCGGTTCCCTTATGTACGAGCAGTACTTC. Translation: CASSLETSGSLMYEQYF.

J is TRBJ2-1 and V is TRBV7-3; 11 positions agree with TRBD2. The V gene's germline CDR1 is SGHTA and CDR2 FQGTGA. V lost 3 bases to trimming and J lost 4 bases; unmatched junction nucleotides: 2. The CDR3 has 15 residues. The CDR3 spells CASSFIAGGYNEQFF. The CDR3 coding sequence is TGTGCCAGCAGCTTCATAGCGGGAGGGTACAATGAGCAGTTCTTC.

This clone has just one count. The chain uses TRBV5-8 and TRBJ1-2, with 10 bases fitting TRBD1. J was trimmed by 5 bases and V by 0 bases; bases with no gene match: 4. Germline V gene sequence: CDR1 SGHTS, CDR2 YDEGEE. The CDR3 spans 15 residues. The CDR3 spells CASSLAGTGAYGYTF. CDR3 coding DNA: TGTGCCAGCAGCTTGGCCGGGACAGGGGCTTATGGCTACACCTTC. Full variable domain (rest looked up from reference TRBV5-8 and TRBJ1-2): EAGVTQSPTHLIKTRGQQATLRCSPISGHTSVYWYQQALGLGLQFLLWYDEGEERNRGNFPPRFSGRQFPNYSSELNVNALELEDSALYLCASSLAGTGAYGYTFGSGTRLTVV.

The J gene is TRBJ2-6, the V gene TRBV28; D is unresolved. The germline gives CDR1 MDHEN, CDR2 SYDVKM. Trimming pared 6 bases from V and 0 bases from J, leaving 12 bases between. CDR3 length equals 16 residues. The CDR3 loop is CASSHPRGSGANVLTF. The CDR3 region has the DNA TGTGCCAGCAGCCACCCGCGCGGCTCTGGGGCCAACGTCCTGACTTTC.

This clone was detected only once. The chain combines TRBV2 with TRBJ2-7; 12 bases fit TRBD2. Losses at the gene ends were 6 bases for V and 6 bases for J; bases not matched to a gene: 3. Per the germline V gene, CDR1 is SNHLY and CDR2 is FYNNEI. The length of the CDR3 is 13 residues. CDR3 protein: CASRTSGSREQYF. CDR3 DNA sequence: TGTGCCAGCAGGACTAGCGGGAGTCGCGAGCAGTACTTC.

The J gene is TRBJ2-3, the V gene TRBV9, with 9 bases lining up with TRBD1. CDR1 is SGDLS and CDR2 is YYNGEE in the germline V gene. This CDR3 comprises 17 residues. J lost 4 bases, V lost 4 bases, and 13 bases had no gene match. CDR3 nucleotide sequence: TGTGCCAGCAGCCCAGGACAGGGGTCCTCAGTCGCAGATACGCAGTATTTT. This encodes CASSPGQGSSVADTQYF. Complete variable domain (other parts from reference TRBV9 and TRBJ2-3): DSGVTQTPKHLITATGQRVTLRCSPRSGDLSVYWYQQSLDQGLQFLIQYYNGEERAKGNILERFSAQQFPDLHSELNLSSLELGDSALYFCASSPGQGSSVADTQYFGPGTRLTVL.

This sequence joins TRBV6-6 and TRBJ2-7; D is possibly TRBD1 (5 bases). The CDR3 has 13 residues. The V end lost 5 bases, the J end lost 2 bases, and 10 bases lay between the germline ends. Germline-derived CDR1 and CDR2 are MNHNY and SVGAGI (reference sequence). This chain's CDR3 is CASSRTPTYEQYF. The CDR3 DNA reads as TGTGCCAGCAGTAGGACACCCACCTACGAGCAGTACTTC.

CDR3 in DNA: TGCGCCAGCAGCTTGGAGGGTCTAGCGGGTCCCACCGGGCAGTACTTC. Protein product: CASSLEGLAGPTGQYF. The V gene is TRBV5-1, the J gene TRBJ2-7; TRBD2 matches 8 bases. The ends lost 0 bases at V and 9 bases at J; junction bases unmatched: 14. In germline, CDR1 is SGHRS, CDR2 YFSETQ. This CDR3 is 16 amino acids long.

V and J are TRBV7-9 and TRBJ2-1, with 8 bases identical to TRBD2. CDR1 and CDR2 (germline): SEHNR, FQNEAQ (reference sequence). The V and J ends lost 1 base and 2 bases, in that order; junction bases with no gene match: 7. CDR3 length: 17 residues. The CDR3 here is CASSLGRTSSPYNEQFF. The DNA of the CDR3 is TGTGCCAGCAGCTTAGGCCGGACTAGCAGCCCCTACAATGAGCAGTTCTTC.

This clone was recorded only once. The V and J genes are TRBV7-2 and TRBJ2-2, with 7 bases matching TRBD1. After removal of 2 bases from V and 1 base from J, the junction contained 7 bases not matched to a gene. CDR3 size: 17 residues. Germline CDR1 is SGHTA and CDR2 is FQGNSA. DNA for the CDR3: TGTGCCAGCAGCTTACAAATGGGACAGATGAACACCGGGGAGCTGTTTTTT. Translation: CASSLQMGQMNTGELFF.

This rearrangement joins TRBV21-1 to TRBJ2-7; the listed D gene, TRBD1, was not tested against the DNA. TRBV21-1 is a pseudogene. The CDR3 loop spans 16 amino acids. The CDR3 protein is CASRESTGTGTYEQYF. The CDR3 coding sequence is TGTGCCAGCAGAGAGTCGACCGGGACAGGGACCTACGAGCAGTACTTC.

This CDR3 is CASSEHTTNYGYTF. The CDR3 coding sequence is TGTGCCAGCAGTGAACACACTACTAACTATGGCTACACCTTC. The rearrangement uses TRBV6-1 and TRBJ1-2; D gene uncertain. Germline assignment: CDR1 MNHNS and CDR2 SASEGT. The V and J ends lost 2 bases and 0 bases respectively, with 7 bases between them. The CDR3 is 14 residues long.